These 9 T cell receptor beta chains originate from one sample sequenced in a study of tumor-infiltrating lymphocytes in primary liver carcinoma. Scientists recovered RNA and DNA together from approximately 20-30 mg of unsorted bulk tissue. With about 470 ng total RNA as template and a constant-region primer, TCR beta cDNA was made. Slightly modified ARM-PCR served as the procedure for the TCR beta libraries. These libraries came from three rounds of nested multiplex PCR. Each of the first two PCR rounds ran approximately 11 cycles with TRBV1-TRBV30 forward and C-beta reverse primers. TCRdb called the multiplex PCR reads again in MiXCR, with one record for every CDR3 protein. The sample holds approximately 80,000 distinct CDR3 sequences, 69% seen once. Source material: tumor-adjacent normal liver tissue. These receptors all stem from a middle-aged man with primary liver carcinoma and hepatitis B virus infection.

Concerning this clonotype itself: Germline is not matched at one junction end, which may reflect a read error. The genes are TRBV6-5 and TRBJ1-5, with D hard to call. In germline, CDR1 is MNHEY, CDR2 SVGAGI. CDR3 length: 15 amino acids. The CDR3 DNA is TGTGCCAGCAGTTCCGATCAGGCGAGCAATCAGCCCCAGCACTTT. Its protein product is CASSSDQASNQPQHF.

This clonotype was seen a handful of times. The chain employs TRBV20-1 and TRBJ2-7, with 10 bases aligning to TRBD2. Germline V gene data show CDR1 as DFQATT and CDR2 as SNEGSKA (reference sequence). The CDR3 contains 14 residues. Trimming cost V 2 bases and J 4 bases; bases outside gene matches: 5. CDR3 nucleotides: TGCAGTGCTAGACCCCAACTAGCGGGGTACGAGCAGTACTTC. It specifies CSARPQLAGYEQYF.

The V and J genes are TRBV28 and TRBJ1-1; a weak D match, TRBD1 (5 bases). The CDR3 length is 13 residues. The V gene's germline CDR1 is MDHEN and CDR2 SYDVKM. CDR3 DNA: TGTACCACCCTGAACAGGACAAACACTGAAGCTTTCTTT. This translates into CTTLNRTNTEAFF.

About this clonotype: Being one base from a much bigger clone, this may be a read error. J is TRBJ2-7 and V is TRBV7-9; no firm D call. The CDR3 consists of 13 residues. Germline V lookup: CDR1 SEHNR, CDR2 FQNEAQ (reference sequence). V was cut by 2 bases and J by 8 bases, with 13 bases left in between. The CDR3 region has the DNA TGTGCCAGCAGCTTAAATCAGGTTTACAAGCAGTACTTC. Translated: CASSLNQVYKQYF. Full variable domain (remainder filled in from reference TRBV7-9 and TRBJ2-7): DTGVSQNPRHKITKRGQNVTFRCDPISEHNRLYWYRQTLGQGPEFLTYFQNEAQLEKSRLLSDRFSAERPKGSFSTLEIQRTEQGDSAMYLCASSLNQVYKQYFGPGTRLTVT.

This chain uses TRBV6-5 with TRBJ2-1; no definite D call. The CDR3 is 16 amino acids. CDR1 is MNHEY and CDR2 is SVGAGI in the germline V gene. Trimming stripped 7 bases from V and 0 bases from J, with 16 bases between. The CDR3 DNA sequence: TGTGCCAGCAACTACTCTACGAGCTCCTCCTACAATGAGCAGTTCTTC. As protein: CASNYSTSSSYNEQFF.

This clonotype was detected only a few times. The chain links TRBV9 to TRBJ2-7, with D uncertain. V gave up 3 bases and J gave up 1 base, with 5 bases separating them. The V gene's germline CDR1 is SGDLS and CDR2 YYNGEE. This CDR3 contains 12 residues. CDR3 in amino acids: CASSGDSYEQYF. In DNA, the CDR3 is TGTGCCAGCAGCGGGGATTCCTACGAGCAGTACTTC.

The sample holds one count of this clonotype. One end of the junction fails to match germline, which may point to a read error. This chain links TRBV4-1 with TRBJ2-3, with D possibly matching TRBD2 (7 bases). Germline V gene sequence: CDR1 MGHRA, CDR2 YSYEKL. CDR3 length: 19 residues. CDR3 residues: CASNQSGTNWGAATDTQYF. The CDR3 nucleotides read TGCGCCAGCAACCAATCCGGGACTAACTGGGGGGCCGCGACAGATACGCAGTATTTT.

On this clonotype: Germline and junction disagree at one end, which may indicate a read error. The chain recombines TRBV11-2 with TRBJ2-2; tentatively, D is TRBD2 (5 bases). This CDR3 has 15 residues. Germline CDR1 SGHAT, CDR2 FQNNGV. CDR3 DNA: TGTGCCAGCAGCTTTAGGCAATCGAGCACCGGGGAGCTGGTCTTT. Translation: CASSFRQSSTGELVF.

CDR3 residues: CASSSYRGQPQHF. In DNA, the CDR3 is TGTGCCAGCAGTTCATACAGGGGCCAGCCCCAGCATTTT. The chain combines TRBV6-6 with TRBJ1-5, with 7 bases fitting TRBD1. The CDR3 runs to 13 residues. Germline lookup yields CDR1 MNHNY and CDR2 SVGAGI (reference sequence). V gave up 4 bases and J gave up 7 bases; unmatched junction bases: 4.